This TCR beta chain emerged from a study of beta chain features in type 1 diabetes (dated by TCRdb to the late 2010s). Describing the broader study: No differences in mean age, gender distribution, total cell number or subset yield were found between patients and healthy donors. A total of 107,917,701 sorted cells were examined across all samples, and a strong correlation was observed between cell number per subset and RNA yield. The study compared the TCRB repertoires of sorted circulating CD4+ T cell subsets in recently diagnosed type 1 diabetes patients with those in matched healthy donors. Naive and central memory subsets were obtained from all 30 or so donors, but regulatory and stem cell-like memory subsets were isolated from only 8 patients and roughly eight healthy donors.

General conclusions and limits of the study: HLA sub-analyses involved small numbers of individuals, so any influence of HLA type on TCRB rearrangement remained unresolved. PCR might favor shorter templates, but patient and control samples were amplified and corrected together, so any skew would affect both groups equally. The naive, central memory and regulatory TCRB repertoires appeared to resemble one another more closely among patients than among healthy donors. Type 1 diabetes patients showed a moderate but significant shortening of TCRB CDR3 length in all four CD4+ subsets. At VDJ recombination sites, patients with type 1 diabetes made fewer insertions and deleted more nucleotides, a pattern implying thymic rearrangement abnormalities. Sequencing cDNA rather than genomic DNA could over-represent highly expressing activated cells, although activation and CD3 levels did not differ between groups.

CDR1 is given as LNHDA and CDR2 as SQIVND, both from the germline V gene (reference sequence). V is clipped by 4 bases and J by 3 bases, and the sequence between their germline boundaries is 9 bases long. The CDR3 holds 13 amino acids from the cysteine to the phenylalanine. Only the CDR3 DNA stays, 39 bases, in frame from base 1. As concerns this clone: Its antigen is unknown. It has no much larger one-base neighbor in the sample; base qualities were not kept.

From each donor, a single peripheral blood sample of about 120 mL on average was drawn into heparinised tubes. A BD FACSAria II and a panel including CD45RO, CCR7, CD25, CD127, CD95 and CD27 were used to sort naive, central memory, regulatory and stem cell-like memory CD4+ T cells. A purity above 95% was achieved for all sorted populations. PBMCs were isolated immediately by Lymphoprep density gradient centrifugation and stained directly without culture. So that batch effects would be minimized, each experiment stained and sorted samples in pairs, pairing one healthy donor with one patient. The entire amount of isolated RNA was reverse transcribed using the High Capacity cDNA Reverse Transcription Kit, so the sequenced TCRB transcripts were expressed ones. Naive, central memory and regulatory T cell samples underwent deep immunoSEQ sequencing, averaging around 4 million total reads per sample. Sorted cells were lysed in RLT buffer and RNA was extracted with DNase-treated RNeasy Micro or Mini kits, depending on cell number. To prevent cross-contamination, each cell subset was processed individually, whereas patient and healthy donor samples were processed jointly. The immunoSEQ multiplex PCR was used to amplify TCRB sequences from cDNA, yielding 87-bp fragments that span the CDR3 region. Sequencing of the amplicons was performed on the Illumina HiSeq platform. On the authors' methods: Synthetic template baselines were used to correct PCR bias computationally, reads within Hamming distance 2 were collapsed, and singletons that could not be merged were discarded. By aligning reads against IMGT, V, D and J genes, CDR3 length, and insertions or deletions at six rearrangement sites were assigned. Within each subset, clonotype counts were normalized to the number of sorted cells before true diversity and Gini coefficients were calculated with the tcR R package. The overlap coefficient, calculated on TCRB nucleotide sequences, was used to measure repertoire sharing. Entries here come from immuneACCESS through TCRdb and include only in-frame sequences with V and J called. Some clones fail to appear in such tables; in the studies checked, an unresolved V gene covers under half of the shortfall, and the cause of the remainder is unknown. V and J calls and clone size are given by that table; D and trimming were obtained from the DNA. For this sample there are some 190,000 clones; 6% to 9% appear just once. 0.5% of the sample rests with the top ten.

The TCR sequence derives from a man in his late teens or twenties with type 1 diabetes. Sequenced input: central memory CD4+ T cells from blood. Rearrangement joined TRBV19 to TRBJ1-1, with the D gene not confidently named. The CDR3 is CASSTRKDTEAFF. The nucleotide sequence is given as TGTGCCAGTAGTACCAGGAAGGACACTGAAGCTTTCTTT.